Each of the 31 T cell receptor beta chains below was sequenced from the same sample in a study of T cell responses to AZD1222 COVID-19 vaccine. The repertoire was sequenced with immunoSEQ multiplex PCR; TCRdb's copy has only in-frame clones and lacks some. The sample yields 100,000 to 130,000 clones, around 83% seen once. The sequences come from peripheral blood, collected on day 0 of AZD1222 vaccination. The source is an adult in good health.

The CDR3 coding sequence is TGTGCCATCAGTGAACTAAGATCGGACGGAAACACCATATATTTT. Translated, it gives CAISELRSDGNTIYF. This sequence joins TRBV10-3 and TRBJ1-3; D gene unclear. V was pared by 3 bases and J by 4 bases, with 13 bases between. Per germline, CDR1 ENHRY and CDR2 SYGVKD. The CDR3 covers 15 residues.

The chain is built from TRBV7-9 and TRBJ1-6; TRBD1 matches at 9 bases. V dropped 5 bases and J dropped 7; count of bases not matched to a gene: 3. From germline, CDR1 is SEHNR and CDR2 FQNEAQ (reference sequence). The CDR3 has 14 amino acids. Here the CDR3 reads CASSHDRGNSPLHF. The CDR3 nucleotides read TGTGCCAGCAGCCATGACAGGGGGAATTCACCCCTCCACTTT.

V usage is TRBV30 and J usage is TRBJ2-1, with TRBD1 as a possible D gene (5 bases). The germline V and J ends were trimmed by 1 base and 0 bases, with 10 bases remaining between them. The length of the CDR3 is 15 residues. Germline V gives CDR1 GTSNPN, CDR2 SVGIG (reference sequence). This CDR3 reads CAWSANRISYNEQFF. CDR3 DNA sequence: TGTGCCTGGAGTGCCAACAGGATCTCCTACAATGAGCAGTTCTTC.

In this sample, this clone turned up a few times. CDR3: CASSYMGDQPQHF. The DNA of the CDR3 is TGTGCCAGCAGTTATATGGGGGACCAGCCCCAGCATTTT. The gene calls are TRBV6-2 or TRBV6-3 and TRBJ1-5; D perhaps matches TRBD1 (5 bases). Trimming cost V 3 bases and J 7 bases, with 10 bases left between them. Germline CDR1 MNHEY, CDR2 SVGEGT. The CDR3 covers 13 residues.

This chain connects TRBV5-1 to TRBJ2-7, with 7 bases matching TRBD1. Germline V gene lookup returns CDR1 SGHRS and CDR2 YFSETQ. There are 16 residues in the CDR3. The V and J ends lost 4 bases and 0 bases, in that order; junction bases with no gene match: 10. The CDR3 DNA reads as TGCGCCAGCAGCCCAGGGGACAGTAGACGCTCCTACGAGCAGTACTTC. Its protein product is CASSPGDSRRSYEQYF. Using reference TRBV5-1 and TRBJ2-7 for the parts outside the CDR3, the full variable domain is KAGVTQTPRYLIKTRGQQVTLSCSPISGHRSVSWYQQTPGQGLQFLFEYFSETQRNKGNFPGRFSGRQFSNSRSEMNVSTLELGDSALYLCASSPGDSRRSYEQYFGPGTRLTVT.

This clone was seen more than once but under ten times. V is TRBV7-9 and J is TRBJ1-2, with D possibly being TRBD1 (6 bases). V was shortened by 1 base and J by 4 bases, with 16 bases between the two germline ends. In germline, CDR1 is SEHNR, CDR2 FQNEAQ (reference sequence). The CDR3 covers 16 residues. The CDR3 nucleotides are TGTGCCAGCAGCTTAGGACAGGTCGGGGAGGGCTATGGCTACACCTTC. Its protein is CASSLGQVGEGYGYTF.

The genes are TRBV10-3 and TRBJ1-6; D remains unclear. Trimming removed 4 bases at V and 7 bases at J, with 8 bases between. Germline-derived CDR1 and CDR2 are ENHRY and SYGVKD. The CDR3 is 13 residues long. The CDR3 reads CAISGKLNSPLHF. As DNA, the CDR3 is TGTGCCATCAGTGGGAAACTGAATTCACCCCTCCACTTT.

V and J are TRBV7-9 and TRBJ1-1; TRBD1 is a possible D gene (5 bases). The CDR3 totals 14 residues. CDR1 is SEHNR, CDR2 FQNEAQ, per germline (reference sequence). Trimming shortened V by 5 bases and J by 5 bases, and 15 bases separated the two germline ends. This CDR3 reads CASSPQGGQTEAFF. The CDR3 nucleotides are TGTGCCAGCAGCCCCCAGGGCGGGCAAACTGAAGCTTTCTTT.

The chain recombines TRBV30 with TRBJ1-6; D gene unclear. This CDR3 contains 14 residues. Germline V gene data show CDR1 as GTSNPN and CDR2 as SVGIG (reference sequence). The ends were cut back, 1 base at V and 8 bases at J, with 12 bases in the middle. The CDR3, as DNA: TGTGCCTGGAGTGGTAATATAAGGGATTCACCCCTCCACTTT. Translated, it gives CAWSGNIRDSPLHF.

The sample holds one count of this clone. V usage is TRBV6-5 and J usage is TRBJ1-1; D not resolved. The V gene lost 5 bases and the J gene lost 0 bases, with 10 bases spanning the gap. Germline V gives CDR1 MNHEY, CDR2 SVGAGI. CDR3 length equals 14 residues. The CDR3: CASSPTTVNTEAFF. CDR3 nucleotides: TGTGCCAGCAGTCCGACAACCGTGAACACTGAAGCTTTCTTT.

This chain links TRBV10-3 with TRBJ1-2, with TRBD1 identical over 8 bases. This CDR3 has 13 amino acids. Germline lookup yields CDR1 ENHRY and CDR2 SYGVKD. The trim removed 2 bases at V and 11 bases at J, leaving 7 bases unmatched. The chain's CDR3 is CAISEGSGGGYTF. CDR3 nucleotides: TGTGCCATCAGTGAGGGGTCAGGGGGCGGATACACCTTC.

This chain connects TRBV5-1 to TRBJ1-1; unclear D gene. V was cut by 1 base and J by 1 base, with 8 bases left in between. The germline gives CDR1 SGHRS, CDR2 YFSETQ. This CDR3 has 14 residues. CDR3 in DNA: TGCGCCAGCAGCTTGAATTCTGGGAACACTGAAGCTTTCTTT. It encodes CASSLNSGNTEAFF.

This rearrangement joins TRBV7-2 to TRBJ2-1; D is tentatively TRBD1 or TRBD2 (5 bases each). V lost 4 bases to trimming and J lost 3 bases, with 19 bases between them. Germline V gene lookup returns CDR1 SGHTA and CDR2 FQGNSA. CDR3 length: 17 residues. CDR3 residues: CASSYPPGASLYNEQFF. The CDR3 DNA follows: TGTGCCAGCAGCTATCCCCCCGGGGCCTCCCTCTACAATGAGCAGTTCTTC.

V is TRBV5-4 and J is TRBJ2-1; D remains ambiguous. V was pared by 3 bases and J by 0 bases, with 7 bases between. CDR1 is SGHNT and CDR2 is YYREEE in the germline V gene (reference sequence). CDR3 length: 14 residues. The CDR3 nucleotides are TGTGCCAGCAGCTCCCAAAGCTCCTACAATGAGCAGTTCTTC. This codes for CASSSQSSYNEQFF.

The chain combines TRBV29-1 with TRBJ1-3; D not resolved. Germline V lookup: CDR1 SQVTM, CDR2 ANQGSEA. V was pared by 4 bases and J by 4 bases, with 8 bases between. The CDR3 runs to 12 residues. In DNA form, the CDR3 reads TGCAGCGTTGCCCCGAGGGGAAACACCATATATTTT. It codes for CSVAPRGNTIYF. Complete variable domain (other parts from reference TRBV29-1 and TRBJ1-3): SAVISQKPSRDICQRGTSLTIQCQVDSQVTMMFWYRQQPGQSLTLIATANQGSEATYESGFVIDKFPISRPNLTFSTLTVSNMSPEDSSIYLCSVAPRGNTIYFGEGSWLTVV.

This sequence joins TRBV18 and TRBJ1-1; no clear D gene. The germline V gene encodes CDR1 KGHSH and CDR2 LQKENI. Trimming shortened V by 3 bases and J by 4 bases, and 12 bases separated the two germline ends. The CDR3 extends over 14 amino acids. This chain's CDR3 is CASSPGEYSTEAFF. CDR3 sequence (DNA): TGTGCCAGCTCACCCGGGGAGTATAGCACTGAAGCTTTCTTT.

The CDR3 DNA reads TGTGCCAGCCGAGGAAGCTCTGGAAACACCATATATTTT. This translates into CASRGSSGNTIYF. This chain connects TRBV3-1 (or the pseudogene TRBV3-2) to TRBJ1-3; no clear D. Germline CDR1 LGHDT, CDR2 YNNKEL (reference sequence). This CDR3 contains 13 residues. The ends were cut back, 8 bases at V and 0 bases at J, with 8 bases in the middle.

The V call is TRBV29-1, the J call TRBJ1-6, with 8 nucleotides matching TRBD1. The CDR3 is 13 amino acids. Germline-derived CDR1 and CDR2 are SQVTM and ANQGSEA. Trimming took 5 bases from V and 10 from J; bases not matched to a gene: 7. The CDR3 sequence: CSVKQGVGSPLHF. The CDR3 DNA is TGCAGCGTTAAACAGGGGGTAGGGTCACCCCTCCACTTT.

The V call is TRBV10-3, the J call TRBJ1-4, with 7 positions matching TRBD1. V was pared by 6 bases and J by 3 bases, with 4 bases of the junction left unmatched. Per germline, CDR1 ENHRY and CDR2 SYGVKD. This CDR3 spans 14 amino acids. The DNA for the CDR3 is TGTGCCATCAGATCGGGACAGTCTAATGAAAAACTGTTTTTT. It codes for CAIRSGQSNEKLFF.

The chain employs TRBV3-1 (or the pseudogene TRBV3-2) and TRBJ2-1; 10 positions match TRBD2. Trimming at V came to 0 bases and at J to 6 bases, leaving 5 bases not matched to a gene. The CDR3 runs to 16 residues. CDR1 and CDR2 from the germline V gene are LGHDT and YNNKEL (reference sequence). The CDR3 bases are TGTGCCAGCAGCCAAGACGCACCTAGCGGGGGCAATGAGCAGTTCTTC. Amino acid sequence: CASSQDAPSGGNEQFF.

V and J are TRBV19 and TRBJ1-5; D is unclear. The CDR3 sequence is 14 residues long. V dropped 5 bases and J dropped 0 bases, with 8 bases sitting between them. Germline loops: CDR1 LNHDA, CDR2 SQIVND (reference sequence). The CDR3 sequence is CASSPENSNQPQHF. In DNA form, the CDR3 reads TGTGCCAGTAGTCCAGAAAATAGCAATCAGCCCCAGCATTTT.

Turning to this clone: Additional DNA sequences in this sample encode the identical CDR3. V is TRBV5-4 and J is TRBJ2-7; the match to TRBD1 covers 7 bases. CDR1 SGHNT and CDR2 YYREEE come from the germline V gene (reference sequence). V shed 3 bases, J shed 2 bases, and the junction held 5 bases outside the gene matches. The CDR3 loop spans 14 amino acids. The CDR3 is CASSSGTVTYEQYF. Written as DNA, the CDR3 is TGTGCCAGCAGCTCCGGGACAGTGACCTACGAGCAGTACTTC.

V gene TRBV29-1 combines with J gene TRBJ1-4; unclear D gene. This CDR3 has 12 residues. Germline loops: CDR1 SQVTM, CDR2 ANQGSEA. The V gene lost 7 bases and the J gene lost 4 bases, with 10 bases spanning the gap. CDR3: CSGRADNEKLFF. In DNA, the CDR3 is TGCAGCGGACGAGCCGATAATGAAAAACTGTTTTTT. The full variable domain, with the rest looked up from reference TRBV29-1 and TRBJ1-4, is SAVISQKPSRDICQRGTSLTIQCQVDSQVTMMFWYRQQPGQSLTLIATANQGSEATYESGFVIDKFPISRPNLTFSTLTVSNMSPEDSSIYLCSGRADNEKLFFGSGTQLSVL.

This chain uses TRBV9 with TRBJ1-6, with D possibly being TRBD1 (6 bases). Germline-derived CDR1 and CDR2 are SGDLS and YYNGEE. V shed 3 bases and J shed 7 bases, with 17 bases lying between them. There are 16 residues in the CDR3. The CDR3 loop reads CASSDETGIRNSPLHF. CDR3 nucleotide sequence: TGTGCCAGCAGCGACGAAACAGGGATACGAAATTCACCCCTCCACTTT.

In this sample, this clone turned up once. The rearrangement uses TRBV19 and TRBJ2-7, with D perhaps matching TRBD1 (6 bases). V lost 6 bases and J lost 3, with 12 bases in between. CDR1 LNHDA and CDR2 SQIVND come from the germline V gene (reference sequence). The length of the CDR3 is 13 residues. The CDR3 region has the DNA TGTGCCAGTAGCCAGGGGCCGAGCTACGAGCAGTACTTC. Amino acids: CASSQGPSYEQYF.

The gene calls are TRBV18 and TRBJ2-7; possibly TRBD1 for D (6 bases). The CDR3 is made up of 14 amino acids. The germline CDR1 and CDR2 sequences are KGHSH and LQKENI. V was clipped by 3 bases and J by 0 bases, with 9 bases between them. The CDR3 protein is CASSPGQSSYEQYF. In DNA, the CDR3 is TGTGCCAGCTCACCCGGACAGAGCTCCTACGAGCAGTACTTC.

This rearrangement joins TRBV7-6 to TRBJ2-7; D is ambiguous. Deletions cut 5 bases from V and 0 bases from J, with 17 bases between. From germline, CDR1 is SGHVS and CDR2 FNYEAQ. This CDR3 region has 16 residues. CDR3 DNA: TGTGCCAGCAGCCCCCAGACTCCTCTAAGCTCCTACGAGCAGTACTTC. Amino acid sequence: CASSPQTPLSSYEQYF.

The chain couples TRBV4-3 to TRBJ2-1; D might be TRBD1 (6 bases). The CDR3 has 18 residues. Germline V CDR1 and CDR2: LGHNA, YSLEER. The V end was cut by 0 bases, the J end by 4 bases, with 19 bases between. In DNA, the CDR3 is TGCGCCAGCAGCCAAGACGTACCCCGGACAGCCCCTTACAATGAGCAGTTCTTC. Translation gives CASSQDVPRTAPYNEQFF.

This clone showed up just a few times. V and J are TRBV7-9 and TRBJ1-1, with 8 bases matching TRBD1. Germline CDR1 and CDR2: SEHNR and FQNEAQ (reference sequence). J was trimmed by 4 bases and V by 2 bases; bases with no gene match: 3. The CDR3 length is 14 residues. CDR3 in amino acids: CASSLTGGRTEAFF. In DNA, the CDR3 is TGTGCCAGCAGCTTAACAGGGGGACGCACTGAAGCTTTCTTT. Variable domain in full (rest from reference TRBV7-9 and TRBJ1-1): DTGVSQNPRHKITKRGQNVTFRCDPISEHNRLYWYRQTLGQGPEFLTYFQNEAQLEKSRLLSDRFSAERPKGSFSTLEIQRTEQGDSAMYLCASSLTGGRTEAFFGQGTRLTVV.

This chain links TRBV20-1 with TRBJ2-3; D not certain. The CDR3 loop spans 11 amino acids. The germline gives CDR1 DFQATT, CDR2 SNEGSKA (reference sequence). Trimming removed 6 bases from V and 6 bases from J, with 10 bases in between. Written as DNA, the CDR3 is TGCAGTGCGGGTGAGCCCGATACGCAGTATTTT. Translating it yields CSAGEPDTQYF.

This clone was counted once. V is TRBV28 and J is TRBJ2-7, with D hard to call. The length of the CDR3 is 17 residues. V was trimmed by 1 base and J by 5 bases, leaving 21 bases between them. Germline lookup yields CDR1 MDHEN and CDR2 SYDVKM. The CDR3 nucleotides read TGTGCCAGCAGTTTATCATTAAAAAGGCAGGTGTTCCACGAGCAGTACTTC. Translation: CASSLSLKRQVFHEQYF.